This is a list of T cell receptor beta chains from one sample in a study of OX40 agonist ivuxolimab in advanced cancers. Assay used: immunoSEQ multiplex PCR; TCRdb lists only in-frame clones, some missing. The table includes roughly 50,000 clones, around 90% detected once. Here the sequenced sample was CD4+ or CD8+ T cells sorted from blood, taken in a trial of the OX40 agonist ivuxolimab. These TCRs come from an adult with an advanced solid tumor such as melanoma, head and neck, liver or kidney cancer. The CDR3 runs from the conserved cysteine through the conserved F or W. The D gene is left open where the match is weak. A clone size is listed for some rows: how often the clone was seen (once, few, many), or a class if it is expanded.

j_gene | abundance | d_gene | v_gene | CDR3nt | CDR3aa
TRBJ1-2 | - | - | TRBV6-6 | TGTGCCAGCAGTTTAAGGGCCGACGGCTACACCTTC | CASSLRADGYTF
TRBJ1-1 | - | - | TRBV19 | TGTGGCACCGGGGCCTTTGGCTCTGAAGCTTTCTTT | CGTGAFGSEAFF
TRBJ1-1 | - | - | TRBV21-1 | TGTGCCAGCTCCCCAGGGGGCTTGGGCACTGAAGCTTTCTTT | CASSPGGLGTEAFF
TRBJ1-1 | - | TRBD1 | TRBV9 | TGTGCCAGCAGCGCTCAGGGGGCTGGCACTGAAGCTTTCTTT | CASSAQGAGTEAFF
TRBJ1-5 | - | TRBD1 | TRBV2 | TGTGCCAGCAGTGAAGCAGACAAGGGACAGAGCAATCAGCCCCAGCATTTT | CASSEADKGQSNQPQHF
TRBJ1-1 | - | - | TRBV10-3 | TGTGCCACTTGCTCCGAGGGACAACTTGAAGCTTTCTTT | CATCSEGQLEAFF
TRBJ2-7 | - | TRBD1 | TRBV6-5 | TGTGCCAGCATCTACCCGGGACAGTCCTACGAGCAGTACTTC | CASIYPGQSYEQYF
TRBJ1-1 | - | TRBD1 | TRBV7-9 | TGTGCCAGCAGCTCCCGACAGGGTACGAACACTGAAGCTTTCTTT | CASSSRQGTNTEAFF
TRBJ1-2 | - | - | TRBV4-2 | TGTGCCAGCAGCCAAGATCACCAGGGCGGTGATGGCTACACCTTC | CASSQDHQGGDGYTF
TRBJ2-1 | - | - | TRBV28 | TGTGCCAGCAGTTTACAAAGGGGGGACTACAATGAGCAGTTCTTC | CASSLQRGDYNEQFF
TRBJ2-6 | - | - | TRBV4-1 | TGCGCCAGCAGCCAAGATCCAGGTGGGGCCAACGTCCTGACTTTC | CASSQDPGGANVLTF
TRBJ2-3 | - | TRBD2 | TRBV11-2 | TGTGCCAGCAGCTTAGATCTTTTCGGACTAGCGGGGACTACGCAGTATTTT | CASSLDLFGLAGTTQYF
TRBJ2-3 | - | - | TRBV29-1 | TGCAGCGTTGGCTTGCTGGCAACCGGACCAGGCGAGACGCAGTATTTT | CSVGLLATGPGETQYF
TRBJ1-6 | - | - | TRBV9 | TGTGCCAGCAGGGACGGTAGCTCCTATAATTCACCCCTCCACTTT | CASRDGSSYNSPLHF
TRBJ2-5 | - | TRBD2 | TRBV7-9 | TGTGCCAGCAGCTCTCCGGGACTAGCGGCAGAGACCCAGTACTTC | CASSSPGLAAETQYF
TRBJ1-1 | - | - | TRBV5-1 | TGCGCCAGCAGCACCGAGTATCGGGGGGCCGCTGAAGCTTTCTTT | CASSTEYRGAAEAFF
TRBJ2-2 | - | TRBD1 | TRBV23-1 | TGCGCCAGCAGTCAATCGTCGGGACAGGGGGCGAACACCGGGGAGCTGTTTTTT | CASSQSSGQGANTGELFF
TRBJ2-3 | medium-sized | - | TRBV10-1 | TGCGCCAGCAGCCCCCGGGGGACAGGCACAGATACGCAGTATTTT | CASSPRGTGTDTQYF
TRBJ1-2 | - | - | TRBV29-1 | TGCAGCGTTGATGGGTATGGCTACACCTTC | CSVDGYGYTF
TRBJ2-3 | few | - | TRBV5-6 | TGTGCCAGCAGCTTGGACTACATAGTGGGGGCGCTCACAGATACGCAGTATTTT | CASSLDYIVGALTDTQYF
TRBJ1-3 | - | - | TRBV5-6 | TGTGCCAGCAGCTGGGCGGGGAATGGAAACACCATATATTTT | CASSWAGNGNTIYF
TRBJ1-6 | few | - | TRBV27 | TGTGCCAGCAGATTCTTGAATTCACCCCTCCACTTT | CASRFLNSPLHF